The clone carrying this T cell receptor (beta chain) was counted once. V was clipped by 1 base and J by 1 base, with 11 bases between them. CDR1 and CDR2 from the germline V gene are LGHNA and YNFKEQ. CDR3 length: 16 residues. This specimen comes from a study of blood T cell repertoires in COVID-19. The data were produced by immunoSEQ multiplex PCR, yet TCRdb's version contains in-frame clones alone and is incomplete. Seen here are 95,000 or so clones, 81% observed once, and the top ten hold around 4.7%. Sequencing was carried out using peripheral blood. The TCR sequence derives from a man at least 80 years old with COVID-19, enrolled during active disease. The chain joins TRBV4-2 to TRBJ2-1; D ambiguous. The CDR3 sequence: CASSQASSVSYNEQFF. The CDR3 bases are TGTGCCAGCAGCCAAGCCTCTTCTGTTTCCTACAATGAGCAGTTCTTC.